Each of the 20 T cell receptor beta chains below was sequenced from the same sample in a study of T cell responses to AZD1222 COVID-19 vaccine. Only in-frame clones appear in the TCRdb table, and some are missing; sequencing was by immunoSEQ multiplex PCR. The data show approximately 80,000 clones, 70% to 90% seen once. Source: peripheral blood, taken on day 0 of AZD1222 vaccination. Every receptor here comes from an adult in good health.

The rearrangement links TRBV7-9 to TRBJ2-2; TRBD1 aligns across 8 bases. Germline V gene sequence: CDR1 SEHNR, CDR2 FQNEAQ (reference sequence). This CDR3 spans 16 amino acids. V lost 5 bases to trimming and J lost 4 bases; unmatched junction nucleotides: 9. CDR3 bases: TGTGCCAGCAGCCCCGGACAGGGTGTATTCACCGGGGAGCTGTTTTTT. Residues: CASSPGQGVFTGELFF.

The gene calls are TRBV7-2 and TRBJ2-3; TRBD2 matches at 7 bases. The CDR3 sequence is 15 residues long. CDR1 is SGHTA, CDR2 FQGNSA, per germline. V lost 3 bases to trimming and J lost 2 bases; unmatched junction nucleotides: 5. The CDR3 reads CASSFASGPTDTQYF. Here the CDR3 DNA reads TGTGCCAGCAGCTTTGCTAGCGGCCCCACAGATACGCAGTATTTT.

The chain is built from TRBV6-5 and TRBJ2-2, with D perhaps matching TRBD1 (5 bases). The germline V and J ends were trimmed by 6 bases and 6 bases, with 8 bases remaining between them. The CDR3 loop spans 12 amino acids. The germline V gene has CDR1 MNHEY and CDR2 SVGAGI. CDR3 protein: CASRGRAGELFF. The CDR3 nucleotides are TGTGCCAGCAGGGGGCGTGCCGGGGAGCTGTTTTTT.

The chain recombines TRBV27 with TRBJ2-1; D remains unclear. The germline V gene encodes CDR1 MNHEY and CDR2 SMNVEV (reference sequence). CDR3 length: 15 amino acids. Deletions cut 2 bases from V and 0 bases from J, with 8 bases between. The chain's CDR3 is CASSLGVSSYNEQFF. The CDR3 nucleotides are TGTGCCAGCAGTTTAGGGGTTAGCTCCTACAATGAGCAGTTCTTC.

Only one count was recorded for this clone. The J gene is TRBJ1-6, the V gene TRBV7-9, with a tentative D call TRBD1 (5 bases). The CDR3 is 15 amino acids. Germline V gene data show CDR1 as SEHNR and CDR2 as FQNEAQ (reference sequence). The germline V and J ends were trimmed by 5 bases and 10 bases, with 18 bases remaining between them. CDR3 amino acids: CASSSSQGVNSPLHF. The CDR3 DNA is TGTGCCAGCAGCAGCAGCCAGGGTGTGAACTCACCCCTCCACTTT.

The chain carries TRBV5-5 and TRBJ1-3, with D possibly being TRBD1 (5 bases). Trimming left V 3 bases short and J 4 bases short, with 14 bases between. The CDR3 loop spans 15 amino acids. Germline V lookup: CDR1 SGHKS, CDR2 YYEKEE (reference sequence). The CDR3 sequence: CASSSDIAGGNTIYF. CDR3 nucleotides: TGTGCCAGCAGCTCGGACATCGCAGGAGGAAACACCATATATTTT.

In nucleotides, the CDR3 is TGTGCCAGCAGCTTAGTTCCCCTAGCGGGGGGGTACAATGAGCAGTTCTTC. Its translation: CASSLVPLAGGYNEQFF. The chain uses TRBV11-3 and TRBJ2-1; 12 bases map to TRBD2. The length of the CDR3 is 17 residues. With V trimmed by 1 base and J by 4 bases, 5 bases remained unmatched. Germline V lookup: CDR1 SGHNT, CDR2 YENEEA. Using reference TRBV11-3 and TRBJ2-1 for the parts outside the CDR3, the full variable domain is EAGVVQSPRYKIIEKKQPVAFWCNPISGHNTLYWYLQNLGQGPELLIRYENEEAVDDSQLPKDRFSAERLKGVDSTLKIQPAELGDSAVYLCASSLVPLAGGYNEQFFGPGTRLTVL.

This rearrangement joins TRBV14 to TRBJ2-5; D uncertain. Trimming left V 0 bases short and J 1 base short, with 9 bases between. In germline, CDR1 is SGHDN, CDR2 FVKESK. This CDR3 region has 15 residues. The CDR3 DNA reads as TGTGCCAGCAGCCAAGAAGTATCGCCCCAAGAGACCCAGTACTTC. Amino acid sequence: CASSQEVSPQETQYF.

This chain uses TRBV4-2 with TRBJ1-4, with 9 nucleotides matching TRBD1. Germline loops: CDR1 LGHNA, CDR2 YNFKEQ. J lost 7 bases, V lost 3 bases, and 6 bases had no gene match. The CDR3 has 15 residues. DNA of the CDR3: TGTGCCAGCAGCCAGGGGGACAGGGACGGTGAAAAACTGTTTTTT. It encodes CASSQGDRDGEKLFF.

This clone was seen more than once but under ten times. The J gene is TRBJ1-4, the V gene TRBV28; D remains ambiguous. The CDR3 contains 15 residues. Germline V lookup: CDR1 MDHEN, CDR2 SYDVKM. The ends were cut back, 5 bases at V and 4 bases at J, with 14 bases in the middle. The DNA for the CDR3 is TGTGCCAGCAGTCCCTCGACCTCGGGTAATGAAAAACTGTTTTTT. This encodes CASSPSTSGNEKLFF. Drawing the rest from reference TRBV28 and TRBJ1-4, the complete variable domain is DVKVTQSSRYLVKRTGEKVFLECVQDMDHENMFWYRQDPGLGLRLIYFSYDVKMKEKGDIPEGYSVSREKKERFSLILESASTNQTSMYLCASSPSTSGNEKLFFGSGTQLSVL.

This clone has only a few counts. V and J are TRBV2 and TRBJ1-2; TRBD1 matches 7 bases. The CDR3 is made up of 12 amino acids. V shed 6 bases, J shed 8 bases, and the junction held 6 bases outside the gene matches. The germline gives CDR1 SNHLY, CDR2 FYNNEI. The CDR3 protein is CASRTGLRGYTF. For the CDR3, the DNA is TGTGCCAGCAGGACAGGGTTGAGAGGCTACACCTTC.

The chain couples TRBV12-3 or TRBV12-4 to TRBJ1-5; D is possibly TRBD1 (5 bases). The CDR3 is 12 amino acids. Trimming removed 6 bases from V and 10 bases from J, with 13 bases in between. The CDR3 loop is CASSPDRGPQHF. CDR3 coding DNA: TGTGCCAGCAGCCCCGATAGGGGCCCCCAGCATTTT.

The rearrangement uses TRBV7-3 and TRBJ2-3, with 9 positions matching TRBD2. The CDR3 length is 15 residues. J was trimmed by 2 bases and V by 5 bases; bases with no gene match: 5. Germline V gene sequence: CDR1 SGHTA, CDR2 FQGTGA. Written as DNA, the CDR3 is TGTGCCAGCAGCGCCAGCGGGGGGTTCACAGATACGCAGTATTTT. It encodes CASSASGGFTDTQYF.

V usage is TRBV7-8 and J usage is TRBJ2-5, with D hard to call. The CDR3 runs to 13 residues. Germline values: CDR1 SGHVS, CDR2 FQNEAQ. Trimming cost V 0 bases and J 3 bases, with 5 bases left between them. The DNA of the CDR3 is TGTGCCAGCAGCTTAGCCTCAGAAGAGACCCAGTACTTC. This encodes CASSLASEETQYF.

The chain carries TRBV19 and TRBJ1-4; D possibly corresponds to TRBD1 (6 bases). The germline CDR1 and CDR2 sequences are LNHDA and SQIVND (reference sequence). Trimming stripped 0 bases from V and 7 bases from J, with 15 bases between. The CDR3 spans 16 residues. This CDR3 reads CASSIDRRGAREKLFF. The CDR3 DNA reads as TGTGCCAGTAGTATAGATCGGCGGGGGGCGCGTGAAAAACTGTTTTTT.

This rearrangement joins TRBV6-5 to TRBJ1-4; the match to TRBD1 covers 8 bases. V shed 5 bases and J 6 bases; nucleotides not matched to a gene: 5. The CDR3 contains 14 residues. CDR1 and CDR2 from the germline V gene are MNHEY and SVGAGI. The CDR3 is CASSRDRGDEKLFF. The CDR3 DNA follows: TGTGCCAGCAGTCGCGACAGGGGAGATGAAAAACTGTTTTTT.

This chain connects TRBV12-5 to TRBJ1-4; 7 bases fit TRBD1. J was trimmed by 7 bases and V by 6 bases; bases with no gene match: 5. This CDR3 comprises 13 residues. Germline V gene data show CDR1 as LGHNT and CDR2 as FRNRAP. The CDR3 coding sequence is TGTGCTAGTGGCCCAGGGGGTAGTGAAAAACTGTTTTTT. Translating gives CASGPGGSEKLFF.

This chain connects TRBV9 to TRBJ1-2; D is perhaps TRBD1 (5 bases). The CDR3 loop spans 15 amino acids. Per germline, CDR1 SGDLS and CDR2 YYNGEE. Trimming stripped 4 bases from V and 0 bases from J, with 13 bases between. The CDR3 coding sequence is TGTGCCAGCAGCCCAGACAGTTTTGCTAACTATGGCTACACCTTC. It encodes CASSPDSFANYGYTF.

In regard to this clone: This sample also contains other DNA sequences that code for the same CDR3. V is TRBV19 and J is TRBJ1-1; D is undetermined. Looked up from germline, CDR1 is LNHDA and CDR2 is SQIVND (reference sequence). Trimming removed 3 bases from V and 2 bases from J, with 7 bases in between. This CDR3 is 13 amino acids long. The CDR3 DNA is TGTGCCAGTAGTATTCGGATTAACACTGAAGCTTTCTTT. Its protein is CASSIRINTEAFF.

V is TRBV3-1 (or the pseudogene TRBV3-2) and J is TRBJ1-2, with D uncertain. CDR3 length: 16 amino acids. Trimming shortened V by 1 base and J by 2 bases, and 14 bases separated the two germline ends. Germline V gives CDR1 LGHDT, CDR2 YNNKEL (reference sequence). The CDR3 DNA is TGTGCCAGCAGCCAAGTTGTGGATGTAGGGAACTATGGCTACACCTTC. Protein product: CASSQVVDVGNYGYTF.